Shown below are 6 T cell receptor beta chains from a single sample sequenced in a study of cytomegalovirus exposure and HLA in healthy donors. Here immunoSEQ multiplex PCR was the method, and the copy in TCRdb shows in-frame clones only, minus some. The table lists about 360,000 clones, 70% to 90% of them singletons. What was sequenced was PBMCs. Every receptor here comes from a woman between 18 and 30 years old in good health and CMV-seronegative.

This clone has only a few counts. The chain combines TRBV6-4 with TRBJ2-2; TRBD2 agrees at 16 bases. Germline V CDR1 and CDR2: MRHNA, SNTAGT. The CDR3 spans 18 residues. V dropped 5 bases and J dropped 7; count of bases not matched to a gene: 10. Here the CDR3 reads CASSTGTSGRAGGGELFF. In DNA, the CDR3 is TGTGCCAGCAGTACCGGGACTAGCGGGAGGGCCGGCGGCGGGGAGCTGTTTTTT.

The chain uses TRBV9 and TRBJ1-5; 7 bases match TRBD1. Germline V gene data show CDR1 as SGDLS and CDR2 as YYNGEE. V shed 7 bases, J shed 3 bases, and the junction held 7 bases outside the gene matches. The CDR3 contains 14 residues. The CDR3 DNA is TGTGCCAGCTCACGGACAGGAGACAATCAGCCCCAGCATTTT. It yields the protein CASSRTGDNQPQHF.

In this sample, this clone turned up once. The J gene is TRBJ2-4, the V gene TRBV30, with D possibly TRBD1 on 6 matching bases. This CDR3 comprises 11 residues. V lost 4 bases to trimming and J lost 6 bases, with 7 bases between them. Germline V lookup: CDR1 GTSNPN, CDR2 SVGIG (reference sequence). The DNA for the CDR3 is TGTGCCTGGACGACAGGAAACATTCAGTACTTC. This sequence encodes CAWTTGNIQYF.

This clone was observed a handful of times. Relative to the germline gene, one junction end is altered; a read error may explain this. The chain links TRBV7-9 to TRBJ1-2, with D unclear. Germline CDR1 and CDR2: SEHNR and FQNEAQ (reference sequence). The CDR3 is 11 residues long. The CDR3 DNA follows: TGTGCCAGCAGCTTGCCAGGAACCACGTACTTC. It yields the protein CASSLPGTTYF.

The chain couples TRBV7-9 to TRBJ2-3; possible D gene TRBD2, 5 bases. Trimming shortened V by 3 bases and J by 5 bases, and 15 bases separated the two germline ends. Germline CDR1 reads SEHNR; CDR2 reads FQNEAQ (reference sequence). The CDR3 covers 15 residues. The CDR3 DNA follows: TGTGCCAGCAGCTTTTCGGGCGGGTCAGGAGATACGCAGTATTTT. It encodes CASSFSGGSGDTQYF.

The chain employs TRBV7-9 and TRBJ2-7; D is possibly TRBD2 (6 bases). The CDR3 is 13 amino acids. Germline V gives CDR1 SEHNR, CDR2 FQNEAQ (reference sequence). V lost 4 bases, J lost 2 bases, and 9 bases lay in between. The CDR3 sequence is CASSSGSAYEQYF. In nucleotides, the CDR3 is TGTGCCAGCAGCTCCGGGAGCGCCTACGAGCAGTACTTC.